This T cell receptor beta chain was sequenced during a study of shared clonotypes between healthy human individuals (dated by TCRdb to about 2020). Regarding the complete study: The cohort included three men and a couple of women between 18 and 49 years of age. Each donor's leukapheresis produced roughly between roughly 0.9 and 9 billion PBMCs. Libraries were prepared and TCR repertoires were sequenced by different laboratories using diverse techniques, in order to increase sequencing depth and limit assay-specific biases. Blood TCR repertoires of several healthy adults were deeply sequenced to estimate repertoire size and the extent of clonotype sharing between individuals. For each donor, CD4 naive and CD4 memory were each run on three plates, CD8 naive on two plates, and CD8 memory on one plate.

A note on this clone: The clone's antigen remains unknown. The input lacks base qualities; no much larger clone sits a single base away.

From the cysteine through the phenylalanine, the CDR3 covers 15 amino acids. Only the CDR3 DNA is retained, 45 bases long and in frame from the first base. V ends up 4 bases short and J 8 bases short, with an unmatched junction base count of 11. CDR1 and CDR2 were assigned from the germline V gene as MGHRA and YSYEKL. CD8 naive samples consisted of CD45RO-negative cells that were positively selected for CCR7, yielding a CD45RA+CCR7+ population without TemRA cells. The donors were healthy, HIV-negative adults with no recently reported acute infections or vaccinations. Every donor was a Caucasian adult living in Nashville, Tennessee, USA. After blood collection by leukapheresis, PBMCs were isolated using Ficoll-Histopaque density gradient centrifugation and then cryopreserved in the vapor phase of liquid nitrogen. Purity and quantity of every magnetically sorted T cell population were checked by analytical flow cytometry. Genomic DNA was isolated from every sorted fraction and measured by UV absorbance on a Nanodrop 2000c.

Using the deep immunoSEQ assay, multiplex PCR amplified TCR CDR3 regions from genomic DNA. For each cell subset, the extracted genomic DNA was distributed evenly across all wells of several immunoSEQ 96-well plates, and each plate served as one replicate. Each replicate PCR for sorted subsets received roughly 0.2 ug genomic DNA, equal to about 30,000 T cell genomes. Purified libraries were quantified with a Qubit 3.0 fluorometer, sized on a Bioanalyzer 2100, and re-quantified with the KAPA Library Quantification kit. A separate single-read 150-cycle Illumina NextSeq 550 flow cell was used to sequence each immunoSEQ 96-well plate. Processing in the source paper ran as follows. Because the immunoSEQ output included only junctional sequences and no quality scores, the filtering could not be the same as the filtering used for full-length reads. To assign V/J genes and CDR3, sequences were annotated using PyIR, a Python wrapper for IgBLAST v1.9, with IMGT germline references. Reads were removed for weak V/J assignments (E-value above 1e-6), missing CDR3, stop codons, out-of-frame junctions, or ambiguous translated residues. V3J clonotypes were defined as sequences sharing an identical inferred V gene, J gene, and CDR3 amino acid sequence. Percentage overlap between repertoires was calculated by dividing the number of shared unique clonotypes by the size of the smaller repertoire. Three approaches were used to assess repertoire richness: RTK rarefaction, the Chao1 estimator, and Recon v2.1 estimates of unobserved clonotypes. Generation probabilities were computed with OLGA for all TCRbeta clonotypes obtained by the gDNA method from a handful of donors. As stored in TCRdb, this immuneACCESS dataset retains in-frame rearrangements with V and J assigned. A fraction of the clones does not appear; measured against another copy, unresolved V genes explain less than half of the discrepancy, and the remainder lacks a known reason. The V and J calls and the clone size are those of that table, but D and trimming were determined from the DNA. In all, the sample holds around 2.1 million clones, and about 93% of those were seen once. Around 1.7% of the sample is taken by the ten largest.

General study outcomes and caveats: The small number of donors limited the genetic and exposure-history diversity represented. Based on pairwise subsampling, the degree of clonotype sharing among donors was expected to be affected by sequencing depth. Estimated clonotype richness was generally larger for naive than for memory subsets. Incomplete sequencing was indicated by rarefaction of sorted-subset datasets, despite the large sequencing depth. Sharing across several donors was observed for around 4.8% of naive CD4, around 3.5% of naive CD8, about 2.5% of memory CD4, and roughly 0.4% of memory CD8 clonotypes. Sampling was limited to blood, and TCR repertoires in tissue likely differ from TCR repertoires in blood. Higher generation probabilities were observed for clonotypes shared by all four sorted-subset donors than for non-shared clonotypes.

Input material: naive CD8+ T cells from PBMCs. The sample's cell subset or site label, in plain terms: CD45RA+CCR7+. The TCR was taken from a man between 18 and 35 years old in good health. Some clones in this sample may be carry-over from other donors' samples. The V and J segments used are TRBV4-1 and TRBJ2-1, with 7 central nucleotides matching TRBD2. Here is the DNA: TGCGCCAGCAGCCCCCATGGGCAGCGGGATTATGAGCAGTTCTTC. Translated, this is CASSPHGQRDYEQFF.